The following is a T cell receptor (beta chain) sequence with its context. By its share of the sample, this clonotype is medium-sized (0.01 to 0.1%). Its antigen target is currently unknown. Base qualities are missing; no much larger clone stands one base away. This entry comes from a study of spatial heterogeneity in lung cancer (dated by TCRdb to between 2017 and 2020). At the level of the whole study: The donors were some 72 patients from the lung TRACERx cohort who had early-stage, untreated non-small cell lung cancer. At surgery, both alpha and beta chains were TCR-sequenced in more than 200 tumor regions, approximately 64 matched nontumor lung samples and some 58 PBMC samples. The study quantitatively compared TCR alpha and beta repertoires across multiple tumor regions, matched nontumor lung and blood in non-small cell lung cancer. Beta-chain transcripts were consistently detected in greater numbers than alpha-chain transcripts, which likely reflects a higher abundance of beta-chain transcripts. Follow-up PBMC samples were sequenced whenever available, and the median time to follow-up was about 24 months after resection. The study linked features of the TCR repertoire to counts of nonsynonymous mutations, which were determined by whole-exome sequencing of tumor tissue. In the raw uncorrected reads, each unique combination of TCR and UMI appeared more than ten times on average.

Results and caveats for the whole study, not just this receptor: Additional single-cell paired TCR alpha and beta sequencing was considered necessary to confirm, at a functional level, the hypothesis that regional TCRs recognize regional mutations. Only 14 to 15 patients were included in comparisons of baseline and follow-up blood repertoires. Ubiquitous expanded tumor TCRs were found in blood more often at tumor resection than at routine follow-up.

In the paper's terms, the time point label means: blood at routine non-recurrence follow-up after resection. TCR sequencing used whole RNA extracted from tumor and nontumor lung tissue, or from cryopreserved PBMC samples, without cell sorting. A patient was chosen for TCR sequencing only when enough RNA was available from at least two tumor regions. A distance of 14 bases separates the germline ends of V and J, which lose 0 bases and 6 bases respectively. CDR1 and CDR2, looked up from the germline V gene (reference sequence), are DFQATT and SNEGSKA. The CDR3 contains 14 residues, cysteine and phenylalanine counted. The retained sequence is limited to the CDR3, 42 bases, with the frame set at the first base. The library was prepared using 5' RACE. Instrument on record: NextSeq 500. In the TCR library protocol, a unique molecular identifier was attached to each TCR cDNA molecule so that PCR and sequencing errors could be corrected. On the study's bioinformatics: TCR identification, UMI-based error correction and CDR3 extraction were all carried out with Decombinator tools. Expanded TCRs were defined as those above a frequency of 2 per 1,000, corresponding to the top 1% of the tumor frequency distribution. Renyi diversity was calculated using the R vegan package after each repertoire was subsampled 100 times to 5,000 TCRs. CDR3 similarity networks were built from amino acid triplet string-kernel similarity, connecting CDR3s with pairwise similarity above 0.82. TCRdb ran its own pipeline on the public reads, namely fastp trimming at Q25 and MiXCR clone calling, and kept in-frame beta chains. Each CDR3 protein gets just one entry, which takes the most common genes and DNA from the rows behind it. TCRdb assigned the V and J calls; the authors' analysis was not used. In all, the sample holds approximately 17,000 distinct CDR3 sequences, and about 19% of those were seen once. In total, the top ten clones hold less than 7% of the sample.

The receptor's source is a male donor with early-stage non-small cell lung cancer. The sequence links TRBV20-1 to TRBJ1-1; TRBD1 could be the D gene, as 5 bases match. Specimen: PBMCs, collected at follow-up. The nucleotide sequence reads TGCAGTGCTAGAGATTGGCAGGGACGGGCTGAAGCTTTCTTT. Its amino acids are CSARDWQGRAEAFF.